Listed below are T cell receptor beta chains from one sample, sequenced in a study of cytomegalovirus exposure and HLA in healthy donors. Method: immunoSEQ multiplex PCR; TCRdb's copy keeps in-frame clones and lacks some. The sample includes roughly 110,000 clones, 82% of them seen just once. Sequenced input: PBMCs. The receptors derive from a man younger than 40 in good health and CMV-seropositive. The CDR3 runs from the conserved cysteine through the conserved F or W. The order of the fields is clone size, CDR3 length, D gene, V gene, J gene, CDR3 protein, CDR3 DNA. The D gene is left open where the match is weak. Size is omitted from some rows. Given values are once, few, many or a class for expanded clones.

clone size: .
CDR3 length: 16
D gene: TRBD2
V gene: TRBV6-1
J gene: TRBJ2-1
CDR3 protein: CASSESIAGGLNEQFF
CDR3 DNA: TGTGCCAGCAGTGAAAGTATAGCGGGGGGGCTAAATGAGCAGTTCTTC

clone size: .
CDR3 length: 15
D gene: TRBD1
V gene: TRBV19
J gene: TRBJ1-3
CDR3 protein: CASRDRGLSGNTIYF
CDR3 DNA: TGTGCCAGTAGAGACAGGGGGCTCTCTGGAAACACCATATATTTT

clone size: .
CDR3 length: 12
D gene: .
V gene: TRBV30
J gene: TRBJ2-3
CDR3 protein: CAWSTRGYTQYF
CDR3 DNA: TGTGCCTGGAGTACCCGGGGGTATACGCAGTATTTT

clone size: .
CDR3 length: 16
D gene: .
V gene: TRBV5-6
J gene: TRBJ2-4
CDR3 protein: CASSLGSGLAKNIQYF
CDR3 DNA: TGTGCCAGCAGCTTGGGGAGCGGCCTAGCCAAAAACATTCAGTACTTC

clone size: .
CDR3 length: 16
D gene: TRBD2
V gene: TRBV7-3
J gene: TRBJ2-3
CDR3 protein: CASSLIAGGGTDTQYF
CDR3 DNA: TGTGCCAGCAGCTTAATAGCGGGAGGAGGCACAGATACGCAGTATTTT

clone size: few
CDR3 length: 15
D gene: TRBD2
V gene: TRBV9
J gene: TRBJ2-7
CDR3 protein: CASSESGGVRDEQYF
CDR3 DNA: TGTGCCAGCAGCGAGAGCGGGGGCGTCCGGGACGAGCAGTACTTC

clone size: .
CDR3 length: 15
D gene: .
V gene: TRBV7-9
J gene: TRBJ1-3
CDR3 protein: CATRQTRPSGNTIYF
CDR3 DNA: TGTGCCACGCGACAGACAAGACCCTCTGGAAACACCATATATTTT

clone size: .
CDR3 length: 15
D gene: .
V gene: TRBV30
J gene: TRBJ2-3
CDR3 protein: CAWSVLGQGGDTQYF
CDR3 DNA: TGTGCCTGGAGTGTACTGGGGCAGGGAGGAGATACGCAGTATTTT

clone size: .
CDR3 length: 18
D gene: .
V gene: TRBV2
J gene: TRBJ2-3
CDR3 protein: CASSEIERVVGMEDTQYF
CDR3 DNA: TGTGCCAGCAGTGAAATCGAGAGGGTAGTGGGGATGGAGGATACGCAGTATTTT

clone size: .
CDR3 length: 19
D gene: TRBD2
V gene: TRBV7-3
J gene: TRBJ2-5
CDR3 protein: CASSPTGLAGGLNGETQYF
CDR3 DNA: TGTGCCAGCAGCCCTACCGGACTAGCGGGGGGGCTCAACGGAGAGACCCAGTACTTC

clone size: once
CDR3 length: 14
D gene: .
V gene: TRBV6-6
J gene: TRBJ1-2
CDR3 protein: CASSSTGLNYGYTF
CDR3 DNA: TGTGCCAGCAGTTCGACAGGTTTGAACTATGGCTACACCTTC

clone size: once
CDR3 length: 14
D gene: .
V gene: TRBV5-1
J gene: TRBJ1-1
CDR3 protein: CASSPERSSTEAFF
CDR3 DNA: TGCGCCAGCAGCCCGGAGCGGAGCAGCACTGAAGCTTTCTTT

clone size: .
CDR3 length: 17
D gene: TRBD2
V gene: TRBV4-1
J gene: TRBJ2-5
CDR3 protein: CASSPRTHLAGAETQYF
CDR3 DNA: TGCGCCAGCAGCCCCCGGACCCACCTAGCGGGGGCCGAGACCCAGTACTTC

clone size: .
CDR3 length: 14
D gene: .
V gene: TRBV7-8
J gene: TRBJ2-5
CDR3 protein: CASSITGGLEAQYF
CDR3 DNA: TGTGCCAGCAGCATAACCGGGGGTCTGGAGGCCCAGTACTTC

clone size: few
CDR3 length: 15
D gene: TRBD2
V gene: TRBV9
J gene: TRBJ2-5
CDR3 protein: CASSVGAGGTETQYF
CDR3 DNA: TGTGCCAGCAGCGTAGGAGCGGGGGGGACAGAGACCCAGTACTTC

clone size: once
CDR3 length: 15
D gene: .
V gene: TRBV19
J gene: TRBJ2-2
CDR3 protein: CASSIQGGNTGELFF
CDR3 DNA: TGTGCCAGTAGTATTCAGGGGGGTAACACCGGGGAGCTGTTTTTT

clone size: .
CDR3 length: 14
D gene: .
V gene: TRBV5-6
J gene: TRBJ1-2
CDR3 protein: CASSLGTAYYGYTF
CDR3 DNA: TGTGCCAGCAGCTTGGGGACAGCCTACTATGGCTACACCTTC

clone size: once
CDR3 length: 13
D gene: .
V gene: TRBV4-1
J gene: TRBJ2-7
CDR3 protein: CASSQGGTTEQYF
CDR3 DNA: TGCGCCAGCAGCCAAGGCGGTACTACCGAGCAGTACTTC

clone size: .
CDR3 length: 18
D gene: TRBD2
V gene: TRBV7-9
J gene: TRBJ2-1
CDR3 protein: CASSLTVAGAFFWDEQFF
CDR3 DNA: TGTGCCAGCAGCTTAACCGTAGCGGGGGCGTTCTTTTGGGATGAGCAGTTCTTC

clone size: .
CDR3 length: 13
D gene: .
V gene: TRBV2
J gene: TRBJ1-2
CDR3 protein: CASSDRVDYGYTF
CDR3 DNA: TGTGCCAGCAGTGACAGGGTGGACTATGGCTACACCTTC